This T cell receptor (beta chain) was recorded in a study of blood T cells in healthy people across ages. Every donor gave approximately 10 milliliters of peripheral blood. Samples had at least 7 million PBMCs isolated from them. The authors ran a second PCR of roughly 7 to 11 cycles using a sample-barcoded 5' primer and a J-beta primer mix. TCRdb reprocessed the 5' RACE reads with MiXCR, giving one entry per CDR3 protein. The data hold under 700,000 distinct CDR3 sequences, with nearly 25% observed a single time. These data were also reused for a study on T cells of mothers and their children. That report adds: Mothers gave over 9 million TCR beta CDR3 reads each, and children some 3 million each.

This TCR was recovered from a boy younger than 18 in good health. The sequenced material came from blood.

DNA of the CDR3: TGTGCCAGCAAAATCGGGGAAATGGCCGCTAACTATGGCTACACCTTC. It yields the protein CASKIGEMAANYGYTF. The V and J genes are TRBV6-5 and TRBJ1-2; D gene unclear. The CDR3 totals 16 residues. V lost 7 bases, J lost 0 bases, and 18 bases lay in between. CDR1 is MNHEY and CDR2 is SVGAGI in the germline V gene.